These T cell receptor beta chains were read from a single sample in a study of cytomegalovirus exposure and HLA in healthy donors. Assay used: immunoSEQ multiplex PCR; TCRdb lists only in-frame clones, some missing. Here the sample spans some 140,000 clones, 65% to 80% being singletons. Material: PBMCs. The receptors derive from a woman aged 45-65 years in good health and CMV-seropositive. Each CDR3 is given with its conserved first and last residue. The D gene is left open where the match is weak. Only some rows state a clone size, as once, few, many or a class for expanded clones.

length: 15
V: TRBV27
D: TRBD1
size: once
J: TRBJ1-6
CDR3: CASSYMTGGNSPLHF
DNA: TGTGCCAGCAGTTATATGACAGGGGGTAATTCACCCCTCCACTTT

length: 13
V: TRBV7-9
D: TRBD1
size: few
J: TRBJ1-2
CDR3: CASSPDRKAGYTF
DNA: TGTGCCAGCAGCCCGGACAGGAAGGCCGGCTACACCTTC

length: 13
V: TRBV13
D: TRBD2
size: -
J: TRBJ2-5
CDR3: CASSSWEGETQYF
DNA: TGTGCCAGCAGCTCCTGGGAGGGGGAGACCCAGTACTTC

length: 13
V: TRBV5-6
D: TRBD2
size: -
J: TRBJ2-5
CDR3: CASSGGLAETQYF
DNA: TGTGCCAGCAGCGGAGGACTAGCCGAGACCCAGTACTTC

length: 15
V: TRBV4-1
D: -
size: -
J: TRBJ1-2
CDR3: CASSQQSSRDYGYTF
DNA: TGCGCCAGCAGCCAACAGTCAAGCAGGGACTATGGCTACACCTTC

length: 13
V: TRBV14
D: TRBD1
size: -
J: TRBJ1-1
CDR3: CASSQGQGVNAFF
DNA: TGTGCCAGCAGCCAAGGACAGGGGGTCAACGCTTTCTTT

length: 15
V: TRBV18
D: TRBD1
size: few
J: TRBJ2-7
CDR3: CASSYGPDRAYEQYF
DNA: TGTGCCAGCTCGTACGGTCCAGACAGGGCCTACGAGCAGTACTTC

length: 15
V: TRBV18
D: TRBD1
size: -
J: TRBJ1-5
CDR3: CASSPGTGNNQPQHF
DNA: TGTGCCAGCTCACCAGGGACAGGGAACAATCAGCCCCAGCATTTT

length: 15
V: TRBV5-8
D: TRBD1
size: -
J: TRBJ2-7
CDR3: CASSWRDRVIYEQYF
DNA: TGTGCCAGCAGCTGGCGGGACAGGGTCATATACGAGCAGTACTTC

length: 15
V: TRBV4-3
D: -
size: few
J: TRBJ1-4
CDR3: CASSRVPGWDEKLFF
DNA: TGCGCCAGCAGCCGGGTTCCCGGGTGGGATGAAAAACTGTTTTTT

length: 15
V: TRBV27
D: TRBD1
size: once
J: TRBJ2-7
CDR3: CASSSSGTGLNEQYF
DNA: TGTGCCAGCAGTTCATCCGGGACAGGGCTTAACGAGCAGTACTTC

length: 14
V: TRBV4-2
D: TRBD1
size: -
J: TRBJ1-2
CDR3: CASSLQGAFYGYTF
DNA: TGTGCCAGCAGCCTCCAGGGGGCGTTTTATGGCTACACCTTC

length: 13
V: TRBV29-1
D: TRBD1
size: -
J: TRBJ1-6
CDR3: CSVQGAQGSPLHF
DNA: TGCAGCGTCCAGGGGGCGCAGGGTTCACCCCTCCACTTT

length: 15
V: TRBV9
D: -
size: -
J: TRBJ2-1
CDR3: CASSLDLGPYNEQFF
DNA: TGTGCCAGCAGCTTAGACTTGGGGCCCTACAATGAGCAGTTCTTC

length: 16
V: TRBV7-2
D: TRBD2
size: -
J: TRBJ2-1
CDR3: CASSSRLAGGRDEQFF
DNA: TGTGCCAGCAGCAGCCGACTAGCGGGGGGCCGCGATGAGCAGTTCTTC

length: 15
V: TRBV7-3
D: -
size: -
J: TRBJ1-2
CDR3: CASSPQNGVNYGYTF
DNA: TGTGCCAGCAGCCCCCAGAACGGGGTCAACTATGGCTACACCTTC

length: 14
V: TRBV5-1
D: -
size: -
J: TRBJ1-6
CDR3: CASSLAREGSPLHF
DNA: TGCGCCAGCAGCTTGGCCAGGGAGGGATCACCCCTCCACTTT

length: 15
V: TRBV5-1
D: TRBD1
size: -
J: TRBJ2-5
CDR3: CASQRATGGIETQYF
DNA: TGCGCCAGCCAGAGGGCCACAGGGGGAATAGAGACCCAGTACTTC

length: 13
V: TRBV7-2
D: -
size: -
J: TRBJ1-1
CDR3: CASSFQGSTEAFF
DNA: TGTGCCAGCAGCTTTCAGGGTAGCACTGAAGCTTTCTTT

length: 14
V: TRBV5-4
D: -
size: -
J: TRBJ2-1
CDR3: CASSLSSSYNEQFF
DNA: TGTGCCAGCAGCTTATCCAGCTCCTACAATGAGCAGTTCTTC

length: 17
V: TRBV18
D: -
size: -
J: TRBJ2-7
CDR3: CASSPPASRQSSYEQYF
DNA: TGTGCCAGCTCACCACCGGCGTCCAGGCAGAGCTCCTACGAGCAGTACTTC

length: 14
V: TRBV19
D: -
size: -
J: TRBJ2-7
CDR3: CASSNRQAPYEQYF
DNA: TGTGCCAGTAGTAACCGACAGGCCCCCTACGAGCAGTACTTC

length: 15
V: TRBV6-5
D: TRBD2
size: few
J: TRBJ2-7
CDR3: CASSYERGASYEQYF
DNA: TGTGCCAGCAGTTACGAGCGGGGGGCCTCCTACGAGCAGTACTTC

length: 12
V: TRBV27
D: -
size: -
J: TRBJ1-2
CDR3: CASSGMTGGYTF
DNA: TGTGCCAGCAGTGGAATGACTGGTGGCTACACCTTC

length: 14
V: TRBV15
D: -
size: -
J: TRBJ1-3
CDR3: CATTQDTSGNTIYF
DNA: TGTGCCACAACCCAGGACACCTCTGGAAACACCATATATTTT

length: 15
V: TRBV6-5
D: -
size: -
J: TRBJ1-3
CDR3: CASRGGIGSGNTIYF
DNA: TGTGCCAGCAGGGGGGGTATAGGGTCTGGAAACACCATATATTTT

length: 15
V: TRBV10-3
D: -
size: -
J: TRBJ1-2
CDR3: CAISESPDGQNGYTF
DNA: TGTGCCATCAGTGAGTCCCCGGATGGACAGAATGGCTACACCTTC

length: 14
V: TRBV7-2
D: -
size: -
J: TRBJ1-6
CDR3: CASSLIDRQSPLHF
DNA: TGTGCCAGCAGCTTAATAGACAGACAATCACCCCTCCACTTT

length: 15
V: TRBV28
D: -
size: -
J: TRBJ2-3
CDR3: CASSLRGGARDTQYF
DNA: TGTGCCAGCAGTTTAAGGGGGGGGGCAAGAGATACGCAGTATTTT

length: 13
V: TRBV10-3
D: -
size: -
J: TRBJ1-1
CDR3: CAIRGRGNTEAFF
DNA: TGTGCCATCAGAGGACGGGGGAACACTGAAGCTTTCTTT

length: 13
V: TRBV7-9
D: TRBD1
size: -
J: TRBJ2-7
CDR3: CASSLTGNREQYF
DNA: TGTGCCAGCAGCCTGACAGGGAATCGCGAGCAGTACTTC

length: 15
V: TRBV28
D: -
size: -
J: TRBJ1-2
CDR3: CASSLSIEINYGYTF
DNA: TGTGCCAGCAGTTTATCGATCGAGATCAACTATGGCTACACCTTC

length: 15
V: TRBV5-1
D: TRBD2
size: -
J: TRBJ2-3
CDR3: CASTPPSGSTDTQYF
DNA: TGCGCCAGCACCCCTCCTAGCGGGAGCACAGATACGCAGTATTTT

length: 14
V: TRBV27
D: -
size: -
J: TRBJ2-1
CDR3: CASSLDRGEIEQFF
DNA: TGTGCCAGCAGTTTGGACCGGGGAGAGATTGAGCAGTTCTTC

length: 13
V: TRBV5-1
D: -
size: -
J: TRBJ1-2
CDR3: CASTAFGNAGYTF
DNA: TGCGCCAGCACCGCCTTCGGTAATGCTGGCTACACCTTC

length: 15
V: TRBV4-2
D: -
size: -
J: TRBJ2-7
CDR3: CASSQVSQGKNEQYF
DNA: TGTGCCAGCAGCCAAGTATCCCAGGGAAAGAACGAGCAGTACTTC

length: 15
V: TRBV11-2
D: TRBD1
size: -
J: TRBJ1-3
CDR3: CASSESVTGWNTIYF
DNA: TGTGCCAGCAGCGAATCCGTGACAGGGTGGAACACCATATATTTT

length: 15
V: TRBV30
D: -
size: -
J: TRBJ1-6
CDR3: CAWSVPGQNNSPLHF
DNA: TGTGCCTGGAGTGTTCCCGGACAAAATAATTCACCCCTCCACTTT

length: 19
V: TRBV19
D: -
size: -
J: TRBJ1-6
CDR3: CASSITGRPRESGGSPLHF
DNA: TGTGCCAGTAGTATAACGGGGAGGCCACGGGAGAGCGGTGGTTCACCCCTCCACTTT

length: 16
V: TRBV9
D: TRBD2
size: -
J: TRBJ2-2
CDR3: CASSPTSGGAAGELFF
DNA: TGTGCCAGCAGCCCTACTAGCGGGGGGGCAGCCGGGGAGCTGTTTTTT

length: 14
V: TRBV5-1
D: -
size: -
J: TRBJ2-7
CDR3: CASSYTNRESEQYF
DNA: TGCGCCAGCAGCTATACGAACAGGGAATCCGAGCAGTACTTC

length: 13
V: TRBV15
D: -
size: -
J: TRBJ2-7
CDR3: CATSRDRSDPQYF
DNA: TGTGCCACCAGCAGAGATAGGAGCGACCCGCAGTACTTC

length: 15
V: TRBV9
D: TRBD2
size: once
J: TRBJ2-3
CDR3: CASSTRLAGGDTQYF
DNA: TGTGCCAGCAGCACCCGACTAGCGGGGGGTGATACGCAGTATTTT

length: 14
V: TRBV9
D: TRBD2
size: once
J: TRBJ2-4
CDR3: CASSVETSGNIQYF
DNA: TGTGCCAGCAGCGTAGAGACTAGCGGAAACATTCAGTACTTC

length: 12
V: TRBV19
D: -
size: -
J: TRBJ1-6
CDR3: CASSSRVSPLHF
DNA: TGTGCCAGCTCCTCTCGGGTTTCACCCCTCCACTTT

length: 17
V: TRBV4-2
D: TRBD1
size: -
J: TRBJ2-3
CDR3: CASSQDLGTETTDTQYF
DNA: TGTGCCAGCAGCCAAGACTTGGGGACAGAGACCACAGATACGCAGTATTTT